This TCR beta chain was obtained from a study of blood T cells in healthy people across ages. Study-level points and caveats: Both naive CD4+ cell counts and diversity were greater in long-lived donors than in aged donors. With age, beta diversity per million T cells declined roughly linearly, significantly by around 43. CMV infection status of these donors was not known.

CDR1 is MNHEY, CDR2 SMNVEV, per germline (reference sequence). V dropped 2 bases and J dropped 4 bases, with 11 bases sitting between them. CDR3 length: 14 residues. In terms of origin and age, donors were healthy Caucasian individuals from Russia aged about 6 to 90. A second PCR of roughly 7 to 11 cycles used a sample-barcoded 5' primer and a J-beta primer mix. TCRdb fed the 5' RACE reads into MiXCR, producing one record per CDR3 protein. In the table there are approximately 1.5 million distinct CDR3 sequences, less than 45% of which are singletons. Remarks on this clonotype: Its antigen is as yet unknown.

This TCR was recovered from a young woman in good health. The chain has TRBV27 and TRBJ1-1; D ambiguous. Sequenced material: blood. CDR3 amino acids: CASSLMRESTEAFF. As DNA, the CDR3 is TGTGCCAGCAGTTTAATGCGGGAAAGCACTGAAGCTTTCTTT.